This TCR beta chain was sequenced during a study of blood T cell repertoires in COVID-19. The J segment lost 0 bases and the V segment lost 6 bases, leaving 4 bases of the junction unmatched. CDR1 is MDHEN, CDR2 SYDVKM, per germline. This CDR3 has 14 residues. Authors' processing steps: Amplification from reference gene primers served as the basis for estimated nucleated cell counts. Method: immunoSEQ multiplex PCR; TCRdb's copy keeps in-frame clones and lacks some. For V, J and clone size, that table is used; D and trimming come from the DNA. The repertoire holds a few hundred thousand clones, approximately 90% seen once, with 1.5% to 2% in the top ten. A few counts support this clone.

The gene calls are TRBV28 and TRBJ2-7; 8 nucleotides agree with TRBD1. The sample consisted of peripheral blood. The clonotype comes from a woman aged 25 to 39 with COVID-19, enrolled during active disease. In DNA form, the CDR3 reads TGTGCCAGCAGCAGGACAGGGCTCTCCTACGAGCAGTACTTC. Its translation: CASSRTGLSYEQYF.